This is a list of T cell receptor beta chains from one sample in a study of Graves' ophthalmopathy and Graves' hyperthyroidism. TCRdb reprocessed the multiplex PCR reads via MiXCR and lists one record per CDR3 protein. Seen here are over a million distinct CDR3 sequences, less than 45% observed once, and the top ten hold roughly 11%. Sequencing input: peripheral blood or thyroid tissue (not recorded which). These receptors came from an adult man with Graves' hyperthyroidism. The CDR3 runs from the conserved cysteine through the conserved F or W.

>TRBV5-1|TRBJ2-7
CASSLGTVTSYEQYF
>TRBV14|TRBJ2-3
CASSRSSASTDTQYF
>TRBV2|TRBJ1-5
CASSQDEGQGASGQPQHF
>TRBV10-3|TRBJ2-7
CALGERLGSYEQYF
>TRBV29-1|TRBJ2-5
CSVEGLAGTNRETQYF
>TRBV10-3|TRBJ1-2
CASINSQGYTF
>TRBV2|TRBJ1-1
CASSEGWTIARAFF
>TRBV20-1|TRBJ1-4
CSARDYRGTNEKLFF
>TRBV10-3|TRBJ2-7
CAISETGSDYEQYF
>TRBV20-1|TRBJ1-4
CSAGRGPNEKLFF
>TRBV7-2|TRBJ1-6
CASSLGTRTPLHF
>TRBV7-9|TRBJ1-1
CASHKTAKVTATEAFF
>TRBV6-2/TRBV6-3|TRBJ1-1
CASSYYMGTEAFF
>TRBV29-1|TRBJ2-6
CSVAGSGAYVLTF
>TRBV29-1|TRBJ1-5
CSVAGSADQPQHF
>TRBV7-2|TRBJ2-6
CAISERAGANVLTF
>TRBV10-3|TRBJ1-4
CAISESHVVTTNEKLFF
>TRBV28|TRBJ1-5
CASTQRNQPQHF
>TRBV5-1|TRBJ2-7
CASMGGYGQYF
>TRBV5-5|TRBJ1-5
CASSGTGVGNQPQHF
>TRBV10-3|TRBJ1-2
CAISRTAYGYTF
>TRBV30|TRBJ1-5
CAWSLKGGQPQHF
>TRBV10-2|TRBJ2-7
CASSADWGLEQYF
>TRBV20-1|TRBJ1-5
CSASGGVNSNQPQHF
>TRBV11-1|TRBJ1-4
CASSKDAANNEKLFF
>TRBV28|TRBJ1-4
CASSPLSRADNEKLFF
>TRBV6-2/TRBV6-3|TRBJ1-1
CASSGTGFQAFF
>TRBV7-2|TRBJ1-6
CASRVGQVNSPLHF
>TRBV15|TRBJ2-5
CATSGSSPQETQYF
>TRBV20-1|TRBJ1-6
CSARVSGTGRSPLHF
>TRBV30|TRBJ1-1
CAWSHGNTEAFF
>TRBV30|TRBJ1-1
CAWSQGAKNTEAFF
>TRBV7-6|TRBJ2-5
CASSSPRRSGSPQETQYF
>TRBV5-4|TRBJ2-7
CASTDWGGVEQYF
>TRBV7-2|TRBJ2-7
CASRRGGQLYEQYF
>TRBV28|TRBJ1-1
CASTITALNTEAFF
>TRBV7-9|TRBJ1-3
CASSLHRGDGNTIYF
>TRBV25-1|TRBJ1-2
CASSDFGTVGYTF
>TRBV15|TRBJ2-1
CATSWRYNEQFF
>TRBV12-3/TRBV12-4|TRBJ1-2
CASSPQGRGYTF
>TRBV30|TRBJ2-7
CAWSPTSYEQYF
>TRBV7-2|TRBJ2-7
CASSKLPGQEGPSYEQYF
>TRBV11-2|TRBJ2-2
CASGQGGRVGELFF
>TRBV7-2|TRBJ1-6
CASSHHRVSDSPLHF
>TRBV20-1|TRBJ2-6
CSASIAGANVLTF
>TRBV20-1|TRBJ2-2
CSAWTSNTGELFF
>TRBV20-1|TRBJ2-5
CSAFGQGIETQYF
>TRBV20-1|TRBJ1-1
CSAYPGVMNTEAFF